This T cell receptor (beta chain) was sequenced during a study of CD8 T cells in ankylosing spondylitis. Preparation of TCR beta libraries was done by quantitative 5'-RACE with molecular barcodes. MiXCR, applied by TCRdb to the 5' RACE reads, yields one record per CDR3 protein. The data contain some 140,000 distinct CDR3 sequences, 7.3% of them seen just once; the ten biggest clones take up approximately 13%. This clonotype was observed a single time. What it binds is unknown. Findings of the study overall: Those disease-linked clones were CD8+; they were also relatively rare in peripheral blood. Past research had described some motif variants in reactive arthritis synovial fluid and blood. Enrichment of disease-linked clones was reportedly significant in matched ankylosing spondylitis synovial fluid.

The TCR originated in a female donor with ankylosing spondylitis or in good health (not recorded which). The sequenced material came from blood, either unsorted or a sorted T cell fraction (not recorded which).

CDR3 bases: TGTGCCACCAGTGTTTCGGGGACGAGCACAGATACGCAGTATTTT. It codes for CATSVSGTSTDTQYF. The chain couples TRBV24-1 to TRBJ2-3, with D perhaps given as TRBD1 or TRBD2 (5 bases each). The CDR3 totals 15 residues. Germline V CDR1 and CDR2: KGHDR, SFDVKD. V was trimmed by 5 bases and J by 0 bases, leaving 11 bases between them.